The 14 T cell receptor beta chains below come from one sample, sequenced in a study of cytomegalovirus exposure and HLA in healthy donors. Primers included in the PCR were 60 Vbeta and 13 Jbeta primers. The table came from immunoSEQ multiplex PCR; TCRdb's copy has only in-frame clones and leaves some out. The table shows 250,000 to 300,000 clones, with about 90% occurring only once. Sample: PBMCs. The receptor source for this set is a girl aged 2-9 years in good health and CMV-seronegative.

J is TRBJ2-3 and V is TRBV10-3; 10 bases map to TRBD2. The J segment lost 1 base and the V segment lost 2 bases, leaving 9 bases of the junction unmatched. Germline loops: CDR1 ENHRY, CDR2 SYGVKD. The length of the CDR3 is 18 residues. CDR3 sequence: CAISEPGTSVWGTDTQYF. The CDR3 DNA is TGTGCCATCAGTGAGCCTGGGACTAGCGTATGGGGCACAGATACGCAGTATTTT.

The V and J genes are TRBV25-1 and TRBJ2-3; 13 positions agree with TRBD2. CDR1 and CDR2 (germline): MGHDK, SYGVNS. This CDR3 has 17 amino acids. Germline trimming cut 6 bases from V and 1 base from J; bases unmatched to any gene: 7. CDR3 bases: TGTGCCAGCAGCCATTCCGGGACTAGCGGGGGCACAGATACGCAGTATTTT. This translates into CASSHSGTSGGTDTQYF.

The CDR3 reads CASSLALAGGPDTQYF. DNA for the CDR3: TGCGCCAGCAGCTTGGCCCTAGCGGGGGGGCCAGATACGCAGTATTTT. The V gene is TRBV5-1, the J gene TRBJ2-3; 12 nucleotides line up with TRBD2. The J segment lost 4 bases and the V segment lost 0 bases, leaving 3 bases of the junction unmatched. The CDR3 covers 16 residues. The V gene's germline CDR1 is SGHRS and CDR2 YFSETQ. Supplemented by reference TRBV5-1 and TRBJ2-3, the full variable domain reads KAGVTQTPRYLIKTRGQQVTLSCSPISGHRSVSWYQQTPGQGLQFLFEYFSETQRNKGNFPGRFSGRQFSNSRSEMNVSTLELGDSALYLCASSLALAGGPDTQYFGPGTRLTVL.

The rearrangement uses TRBV2 and TRBJ2-7; 9 bases agree with TRBD1. After removal of 6 bases from V and 6 bases from J, the junction contained 9 bases not matched to a gene. The CDR3 loop spans 14 amino acids. CDR1 SNHLY and CDR2 FYNNEI come from the germline V gene. CDR3 residues: CASRPTGTGTEQYF. In nucleotides, the CDR3 is TGTGCCAGCAGACCGACCGGGACAGGGACCGAGCAGTACTTC.

V gene TRBV27 combines with J gene TRBJ2-5; 8 bases fit TRBD1. This CDR3 spans 15 amino acids. Germline CDR1 MNHEY, CDR2 SMNVEV (reference sequence). Trimming at V came to 6 bases and at J to 5 bases, leaving 11 bases not matched to a gene. CDR3 sequence (DNA): TGTGCCAGCAGAGCACCAGGACAGGGCCCCGAGACCCAGTACTTC. Its protein is CASRAPGQGPETQYF.

Note on this clone: Other DNA sequences in this sample translate to the same CDR3. This rearrangement joins TRBV15 to TRBJ1-5; possible D gene TRBD1, 6 bases. Germline CDR1 is LNHNV and CDR2 is YYDKDF (reference sequence). The CDR3 consists of 13 residues. V lost 1 base and J 7 bases, leaving 8 bases between the germline ends. The CDR3: CATSRVGGQPQHF. The CDR3 DNA follows: TGTGCCACCAGCAGAGTAGGGGGACAGCCCCAGCATTTT.

This clone was detected a few times. This rearrangement joins TRBV4-1 to TRBJ2-5; unclear D gene. This CDR3 region has 14 residues. Trimming took 0 bases from V and 0 from J, leaving 5 bases between them. Germline V gene lookup returns CDR1 MGHRA and CDR2 YSYEKL. CDR3 sequence reads: CASSQETDQETQYF. The CDR3 nucleotides are TGCGCCAGCAGCCAAGAAACAGACCAAGAGACCCAGTACTTC.

The chain combines TRBV19 with TRBJ2-7; TRBD1 matches 9 bases. This CDR3 region has 16 residues. Germline V gives CDR1 LNHDA, CDR2 SQIVND (reference sequence). The V and J ends lost 2 bases and 0 bases, in that order; junction bases with no gene match: 5. In DNA form, the CDR3 reads TGTGCCAGTAGTATATCGGGACAGGGTAACTCCTACGAGCAGTACTTC. This codes for CASSISGQGNSYEQYF.

J is TRBJ1-6 and V is TRBV6-1; the D is unclear. From germline, CDR1 is MNHNS and CDR2 SASEGT. Trimming took off 1 base at V and 11 bases at J, with 18 bases between the two ends. The CDR3 contains 16 residues. CDR3 coding DNA: TGTGCCAGCAGTGAAGACGATTGGCGGCCCGGAGCACCCCTCCACTTT. Protein product: CASSEDDWRPGAPLHF.

The J gene is TRBJ1-6, the V gene TRBV7-9, with a weak D call TRBD1 (6 bases). V shed 2 bases and J shed 5 bases, with 16 bases lying between them. The CDR3 contains 17 residues. Germline CDR1 and CDR2: SEHNR and FQNEAQ (reference sequence). CDR3 nucleotides: TGTGCCAGCAGCTTACCCCCCGGACAGAAAGATAATTCACCCCTCCACTTT. Translating it yields CASSLPPGQKDNSPLHF.

The chain recombines TRBV6-5 with TRBJ1-5; TRBD1 matches at 8 bases. CDR1 MNHEY and CDR2 SVGAGI come from the germline V gene. This CDR3 is 14 amino acids long. Losses at the gene ends were 8 bases for V and 5 bases for J; bases not matched to a gene: 8. For the CDR3, the DNA is TGTGCCAGCGCCGACAGGGGACCCCATCAGCCCCAGCATTTT. Residues: CASADRGPHQPQHF.

This rearrangement joins TRBV6-7 to TRBJ2-3; a weak D match, TRBD1 (6 bases). TRBV6-7 is known as an ORF, though its function is uncertain. V lost 10 bases to trimming and J lost 4 bases, with 24 bases between them. The CDR3 sequence is 16 residues long. This CDR3 reads CANISDRQSPPDTQYF. In DNA, the CDR3 is TGTGCCAACATCAGTGACAGGCAGTCACCCCCAGATACGCAGTATTTT.

The chain employs TRBV5-4 and TRBJ2-7, with D possibly TRBD2 on 7 matching bases. V was trimmed by 4 bases and J by 4 bases, leaving 15 bases between them. Germline assignment: CDR1 SGHNT and CDR2 YYREEE (reference sequence). The CDR3 extends over 14 amino acids. CDR3 DNA sequence: TGTGCCAGCAGCCAGGGAGGGGGGCGGTACGAGCAGTACTTC. Encoded protein: CASSQGGGRYEQYF.

The rearrangement links TRBV10-3 to TRBJ2-6, with TRBD2 identical over 12 bases. The CDR3 length is 21 residues. Trimming at V came to 0 bases and at J to 2 bases, leaving 11 bases not matched to a gene. CDR1 is ENHRY, CDR2 SYGVKD, per germline. This CDR3 is CAISESTPSGGANPGANVLTF. DNA for the CDR3: TGTGCCATCAGTGAGTCGACGCCTAGCGGGGGGGCTAATCCTGGGGCCAACGTCCTGACTTTC.